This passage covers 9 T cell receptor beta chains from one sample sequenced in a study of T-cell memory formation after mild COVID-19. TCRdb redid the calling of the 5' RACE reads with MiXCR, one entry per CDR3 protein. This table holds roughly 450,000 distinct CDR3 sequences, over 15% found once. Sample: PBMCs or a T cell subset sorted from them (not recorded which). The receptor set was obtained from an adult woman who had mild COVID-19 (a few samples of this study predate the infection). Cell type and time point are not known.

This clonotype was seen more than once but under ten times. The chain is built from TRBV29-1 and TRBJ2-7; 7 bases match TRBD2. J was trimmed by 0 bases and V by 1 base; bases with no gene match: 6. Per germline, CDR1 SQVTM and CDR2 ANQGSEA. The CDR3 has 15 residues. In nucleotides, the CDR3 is TGCAGCGTTGAAGTCGGGAGGAACCCCTCCTACGAGCAGTACTTC. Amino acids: CSVEVGRNPSYEQYF.

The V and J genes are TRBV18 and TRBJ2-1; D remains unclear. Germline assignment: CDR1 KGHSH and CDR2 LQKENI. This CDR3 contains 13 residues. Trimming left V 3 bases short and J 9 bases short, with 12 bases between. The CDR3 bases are TGTGCCAGCTCACCCCAGCCGAACGGTGAGCAGTTCTTC. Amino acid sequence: CASSPQPNGEQFF.

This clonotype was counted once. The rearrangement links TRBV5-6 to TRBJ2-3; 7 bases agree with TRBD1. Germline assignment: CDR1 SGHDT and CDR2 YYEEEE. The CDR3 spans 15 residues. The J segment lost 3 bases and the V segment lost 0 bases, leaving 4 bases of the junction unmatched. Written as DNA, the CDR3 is TGTGCCAGCAGCTTGGTGGGCAGGGGGACAGATACGCAGTATTTT. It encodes CASSLVGRGTDTQYF.

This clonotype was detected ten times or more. The CDR3: CASSLVGGSTGLYGYTF. The CDR3 DNA follows: TGTGCCAGCAGTTTAGTAGGAGGGTCGACGGGACTCTATGGCTACACCTTC. The V gene is TRBV12-3 or TRBV12-4, the J gene TRBJ1-2; D may be TRBD1 (5 bases). This CDR3 has 17 amino acids. Trimming cost V 1 base and J 4 bases, with 19 bases left between them.

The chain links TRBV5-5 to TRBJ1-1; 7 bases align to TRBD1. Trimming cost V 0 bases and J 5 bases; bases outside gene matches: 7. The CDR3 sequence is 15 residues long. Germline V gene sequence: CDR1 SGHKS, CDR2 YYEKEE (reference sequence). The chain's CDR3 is CASSLGQGGFTEAFF. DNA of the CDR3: TGTGCCAGCAGCTTGGGACAGGGCGGTTTTACTGAAGCTTTCTTT.

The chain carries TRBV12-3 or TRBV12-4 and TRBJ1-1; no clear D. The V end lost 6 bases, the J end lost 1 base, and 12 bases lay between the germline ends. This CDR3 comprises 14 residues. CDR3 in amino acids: CASSSLGENTEAFF. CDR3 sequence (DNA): TGTGCCAGCAGCTCCCTCGGGGAGAACACTGAAGCTTTCTTT.

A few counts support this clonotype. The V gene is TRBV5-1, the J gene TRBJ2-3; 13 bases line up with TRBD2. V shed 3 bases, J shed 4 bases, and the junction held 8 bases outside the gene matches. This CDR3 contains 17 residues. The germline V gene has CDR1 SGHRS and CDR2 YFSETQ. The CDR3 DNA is TGCGCCAGCAGCTCTTTAGGTACTAGCGGGGGGGCAGATACGCAGTATTTT. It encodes CASSSLGTSGGADTQYF.

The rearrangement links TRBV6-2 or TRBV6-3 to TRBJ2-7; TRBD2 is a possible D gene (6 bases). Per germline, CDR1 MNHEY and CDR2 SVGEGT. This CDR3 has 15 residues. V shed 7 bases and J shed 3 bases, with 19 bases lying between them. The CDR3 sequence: CASTTSRIEGYEQYF. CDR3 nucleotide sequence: TGTGCCAGCACCACTAGCAGAATTGAGGGCTACGAGCAGTACTTC.

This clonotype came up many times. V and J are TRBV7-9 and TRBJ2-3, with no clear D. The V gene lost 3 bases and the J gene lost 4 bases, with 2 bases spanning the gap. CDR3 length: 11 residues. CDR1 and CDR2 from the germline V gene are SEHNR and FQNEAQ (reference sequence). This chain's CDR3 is CASSFPDTQYF. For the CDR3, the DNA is TGTGCCAGCAGCTTTCCAGATACGCAGTATTTT.